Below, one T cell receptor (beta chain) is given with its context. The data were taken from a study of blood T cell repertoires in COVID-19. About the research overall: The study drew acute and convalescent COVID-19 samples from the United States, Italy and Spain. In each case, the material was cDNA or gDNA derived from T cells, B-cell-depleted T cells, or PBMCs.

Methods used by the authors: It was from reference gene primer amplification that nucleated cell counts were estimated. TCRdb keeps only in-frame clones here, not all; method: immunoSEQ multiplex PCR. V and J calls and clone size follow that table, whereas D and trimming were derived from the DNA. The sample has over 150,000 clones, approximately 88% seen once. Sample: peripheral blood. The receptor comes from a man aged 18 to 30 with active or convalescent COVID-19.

In nucleotides, the CDR3 is TGTGCCAGCAGCTTAGACGGGAACTATGGCTACACCTTC. This codes for CASSLDGNYGYTF. The chain uses TRBV7-9 and TRBJ1-2; D gene unclear. From germline, CDR1 is SEHNR and CDR2 FQNEAQ (reference sequence). The V gene lost 1 base and the J gene lost 2 bases, with 5 bases spanning the gap. The CDR3 has 13 amino acids.